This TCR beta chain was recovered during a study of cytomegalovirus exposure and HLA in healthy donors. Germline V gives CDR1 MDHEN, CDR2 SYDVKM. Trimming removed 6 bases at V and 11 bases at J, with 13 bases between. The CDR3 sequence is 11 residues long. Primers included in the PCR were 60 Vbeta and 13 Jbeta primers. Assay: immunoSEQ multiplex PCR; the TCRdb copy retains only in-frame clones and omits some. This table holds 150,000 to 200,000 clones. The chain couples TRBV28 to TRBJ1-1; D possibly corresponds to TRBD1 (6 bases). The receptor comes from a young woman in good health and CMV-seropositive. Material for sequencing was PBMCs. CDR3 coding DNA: TGTGCCAGCAGAAACAGGGTTGGCGCTTTCTTT. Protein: CASRNRVGAFF.